These 13 T cell receptor beta chains were all obtained from the same sample, sequenced in a study of blood T cell repertoires in COVID-19. Data came from immunoSEQ multiplex PCR; TCRdb stores just in-frame clones and leaves some out. The table includes under 200,000 clones, 76% detected once. What was sequenced was peripheral blood. All receptors come from a woman older than 75 with acute or convalescent COVID-19.

The CDR3: CASSQGMNYGYTF. The CDR3 DNA reads as TGTGCCAGCAGTCAGGGGATGAACTATGGCTACACCTTC. The J gene is TRBJ1-2, the V gene TRBV13, with a weak D call TRBD1 (6 bases). Germline V CDR1 and CDR2: PRHDT, FYEKMQ (reference sequence). Between the trimmed V and J ends, which lost 6 bases and 2 bases, there was a span of 10 bases. This CDR3 has 13 amino acids.

There are a few counts of this clone. The genes are TRBV6-5 and TRBJ2-5; perhaps TRBD1 as D (5 bases). The CDR3 length is 14 residues. The germline gives CDR1 MNHEY, CDR2 SVGAGI. Between the trimmed V and J ends, which lost 2 bases and 2 bases, there was a span of 9 bases. CDR3 protein: CASSYGAEQETQYF. DNA for the CDR3: TGTGCCAGCAGTTACGGGGCAGAACAAGAGACCCAGTACTTC.

The chain couples TRBV10-3 to TRBJ2-5; D gene unclear. The CDR3 length is 11 residues. With 6 bases removed from V and 5 bases from J, the gap between germline ends came to 7 bases. Germline V gene lookup returns CDR1 ENHRY and CDR2 SYGVKD. This chain's CDR3 is CAISASETQYF. CDR3 coding DNA: TGTGCCATCAGCGCTAGTGAGACCCAGTACTTC.

CDR3 in DNA: TGTGCCAGCAGTTTTGGACTAGCGGGAGGTGAGCAGTACTTC. Protein sequence: CASSFGLAGGEQYF. V usage is TRBV6-1 and J usage is TRBJ2-7, with 14 bases matching TRBD2. This CDR3 is built from 14 residues. Germline trimming cut 5 bases from V and 7 bases from J; bases unmatched to any gene: 4. Germline V gene lookup returns CDR1 MNHNS and CDR2 SASEGT.

This clone appeared a single time. The V gene is TRBV9, the J gene TRBJ2-3; the D is unclear. CDR3 size: 12 residues. Germline CDR1 and CDR2: SGDLS and YYNGEE. Trimming left V 0 bases short and J 6 bases short, with 5 bases between. The CDR3 sequence: CASSVGQDTQYF. The CDR3 nucleotides are TGTGCCAGCAGCGTAGGGCAGGATACGCAGTATTTT. Variable domain in full (rest from reference TRBV9 and TRBJ2-3): DSGVTQTPKHLITATGQRVTLRCSPRSGDLSVYWYQQSLDQGLQFLIQYYNGEERAKGNILERFSAQQFPDLHSELNLSSLELGDSALYFCASSVGQDTQYFGPGTRLTVL.

The V gene is TRBV12-3 or TRBV12-4, the J gene TRBJ1-1, with D possibly being TRBD1 (6 bases). The CDR3 sequence is 12 residues long. V gave up 4 bases and J gave up 10 bases, with 13 bases separating them. CDR3 residues: CASSSQGRRAFF. CDR3 DNA: TGTGCCAGCAGTTCTCAGGGGCGGAGAGCTTTCTTT.

The gene calls are TRBV25-1 and TRBJ2-7, with 10 positions matching TRBD2. The CDR3 is 15 amino acids. Germline CDR1 is MGHDK and CDR2 is SYGVNS. After removal of 3 bases from V and 2 bases from J, the junction contained 4 bases not matched to a gene. CDR3 sequence (DNA): TGTGCCAGCAGTGAGGCAGCGGGAGGGCCCTACGAGCAGTACTTC. Translation gives CASSEAAGGPYEQYF.

This sequence joins TRBV6-5 and TRBJ2-7; TRBD1 agrees at 7 bases. The CDR3 sequence is 14 residues long. Germline assignment: CDR1 MNHEY and CDR2 SVGAGI. With V trimmed by 4 bases and J by 2 bases, 5 bases remained unmatched. This CDR3 is CASSFNRGPYEQYF. The CDR3 DNA sequence: TGTGCCAGCAGTTTTAACAGGGGCCCCTACGAGCAGTACTTC.

The rearrangement uses TRBV19 and TRBJ1-5, with D possibly being TRBD1 (6 bases). This CDR3 is 13 amino acids long. Germline lookup yields CDR1 LNHDA and CDR2 SQIVND (reference sequence). Trimming shortened V by 11 bases and J by 3 bases, and 14 bases separated the two germline ends. In DNA form, the CDR3 reads TGTGCCGCAGCGGGACACAACAATCAGCCCCAGCATTTT. This codes for CAAAGHNNQPQHF.

V is TRBV7-6 and J is TRBJ2-2; 8 bases are a match to TRBD2. The CDR3 extends over 16 amino acids. Unmatched junction bases numbered 7, after V lost 4 bases and J lost 3 bases. In germline, CDR1 is SGHVS, CDR2 FNYEAQ. CDR3 sequence: CASSSGRAPYTGELFF. The CDR3 nucleotides are TGTGCCAGCAGCTCCGGGAGGGCGCCTTACACCGGGGAGCTGTTTTTT. The whole variable domain, filled in from reference TRBV7-6 and TRBJ2-2, reads GAGVSQSPRYKVTKRGQDVALRCDPISGHVSLYWYRQALGQGPEFLTYFNYEAQQDKSGLPNDRFSAERPEGSISTLTIQRTEQRDSAMYRCASSSGRAPYTGELFFGEGSRLTVL.

The J gene is TRBJ1-5, the V gene TRBV12-2; the table gives TRBD1 as D, unverified against the DNA. TRBV12-2 is a pseudogene. The CDR3 length is 17 residues. The CDR3 region has the DNA TGTGCAAGTCGCCCGCGGCCGATAGGGGGAGGCAATCAGCCCCAGCATTTT. Protein: CASRPRPIGGGNQPQHF.

V usage is TRBV6-5 and J usage is TRBJ2-1; the match to TRBD2 covers 14 bases. Germline CDR1 reads MNHEY; CDR2 reads SVGAGI. Trimming removed 6 bases from V and 13 bases from J; junction bases left unmatched: 5. The CDR3 consists of 13 residues. The CDR3 coding sequence is TGTGCCAGCAGCCGACTAGCGGGGGGGCCCCAGTTCTTC. Residues: CASSRLAGGPQFF.

The chain uses TRBV2 and TRBJ1-1; the match to TRBD1 covers 8 bases. Germline assignment: CDR1 SNHLY and CDR2 FYNNEI. With 7 bases clipped from V and 9 bases from J, the junction kept 16 bases outside the gene matches. The CDR3 loop spans 15 amino acids. In DNA form, the CDR3 reads TGTGCCAGCACCGCCGAAGGACAGGGAGGTGAAAAAGCTTTCTTT. It translates to CASTAEGQGGEKAFF.